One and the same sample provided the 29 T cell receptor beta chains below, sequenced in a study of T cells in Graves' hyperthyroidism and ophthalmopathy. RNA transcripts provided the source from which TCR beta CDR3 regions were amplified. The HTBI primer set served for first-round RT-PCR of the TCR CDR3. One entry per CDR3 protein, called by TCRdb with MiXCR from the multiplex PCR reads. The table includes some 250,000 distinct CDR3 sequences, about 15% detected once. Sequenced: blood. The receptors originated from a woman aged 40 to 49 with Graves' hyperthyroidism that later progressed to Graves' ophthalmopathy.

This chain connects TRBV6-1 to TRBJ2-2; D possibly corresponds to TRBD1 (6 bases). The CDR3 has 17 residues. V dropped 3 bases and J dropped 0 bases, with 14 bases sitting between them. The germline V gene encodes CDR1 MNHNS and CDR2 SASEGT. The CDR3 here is CASSEGRGMSNTGELFF. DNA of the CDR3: TGTGCCAGCAGTGAGGGCAGGGGTATGTCGAACACCGGGGAGCTGTTTTTT.

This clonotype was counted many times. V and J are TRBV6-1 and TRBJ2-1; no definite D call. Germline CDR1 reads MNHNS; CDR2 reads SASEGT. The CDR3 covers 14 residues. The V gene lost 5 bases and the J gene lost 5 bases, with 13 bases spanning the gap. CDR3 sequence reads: CASSYYNFHNEQFF. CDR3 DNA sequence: TGTGCCAGCAGTTACTATAACTTTCACAATGAGCAGTTCTTC.

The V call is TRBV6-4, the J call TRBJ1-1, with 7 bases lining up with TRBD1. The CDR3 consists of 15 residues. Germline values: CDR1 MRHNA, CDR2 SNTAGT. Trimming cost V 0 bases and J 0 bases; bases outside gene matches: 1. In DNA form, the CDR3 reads TGTGCCAGCAGTGACTCGGGACAGCTGAACACTGAAGCTTTCTTT. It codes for CASSDSGQLNTEAFF.

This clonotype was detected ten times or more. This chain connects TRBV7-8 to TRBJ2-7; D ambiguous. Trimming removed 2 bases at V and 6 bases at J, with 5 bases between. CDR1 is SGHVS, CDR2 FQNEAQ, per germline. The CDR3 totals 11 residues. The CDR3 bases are TGTGCCAGCAGCTTATCAGTCGAGCAGTACTTC. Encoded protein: CASSLSVEQYF.

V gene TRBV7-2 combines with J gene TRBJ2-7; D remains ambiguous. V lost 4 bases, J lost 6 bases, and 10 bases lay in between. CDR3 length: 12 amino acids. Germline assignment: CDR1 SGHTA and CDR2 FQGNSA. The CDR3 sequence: CASSSASPEQYF. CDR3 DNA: TGTGCCAGCAGCTCCGCGTCCCCCGAGCAGTACTTC.

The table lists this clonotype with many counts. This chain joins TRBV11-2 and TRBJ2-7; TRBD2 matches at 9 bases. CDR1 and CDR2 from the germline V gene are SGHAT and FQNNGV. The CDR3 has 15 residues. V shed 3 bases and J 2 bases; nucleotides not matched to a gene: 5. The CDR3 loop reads CASSLASGIAYEQYF. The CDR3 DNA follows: TGTGCCAGCAGCTTGGCTAGCGGGATAGCCTACGAGCAGTACTTC.

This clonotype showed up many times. Here the CDR3 reads CASSLGTFSYEQYF. CDR3 DNA sequence: TGTGCCAGCTCACTAGGGACCTTCTCCTACGAGCAGTACTTC. The chain recombines TRBV18 with TRBJ2-7, with D perhaps being TRBD1 or TRBD2 (5 bases each). CDR1 is KGHSH and CDR2 is LQKENI in the germline V gene. Deletions cut 4 bases from V and 0 bases from J, with 10 bases between. The CDR3 is made up of 14 amino acids.

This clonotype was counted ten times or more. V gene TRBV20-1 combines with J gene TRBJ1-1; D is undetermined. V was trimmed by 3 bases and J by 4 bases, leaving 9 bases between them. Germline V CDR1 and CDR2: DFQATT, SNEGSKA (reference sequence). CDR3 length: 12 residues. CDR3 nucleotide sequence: TGCAGTGCTAGGAGGGAGGCCACTGAAGCTTTCTTT. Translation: CSARREATEAFF.

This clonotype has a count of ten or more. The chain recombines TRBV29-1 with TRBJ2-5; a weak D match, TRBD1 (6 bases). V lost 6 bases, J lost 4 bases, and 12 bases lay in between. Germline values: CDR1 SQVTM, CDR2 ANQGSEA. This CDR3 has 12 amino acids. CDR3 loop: CSVYRDLETQYF. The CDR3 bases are TGCAGCGTGTACAGGGATTTAGAGACCCAGTACTTC.

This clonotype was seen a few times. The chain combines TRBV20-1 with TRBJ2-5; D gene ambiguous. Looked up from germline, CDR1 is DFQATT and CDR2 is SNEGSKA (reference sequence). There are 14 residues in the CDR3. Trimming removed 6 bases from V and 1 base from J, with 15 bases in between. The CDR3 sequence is CSAPHPGGQETQYF. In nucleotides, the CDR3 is TGCAGTGCCCCCCACCCCGGCGGCCAAGAGACCCAGTACTTC.

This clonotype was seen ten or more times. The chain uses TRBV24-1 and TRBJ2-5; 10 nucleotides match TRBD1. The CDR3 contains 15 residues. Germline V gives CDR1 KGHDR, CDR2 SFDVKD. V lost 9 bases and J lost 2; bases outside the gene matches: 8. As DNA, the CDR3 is TGTGCCACCGGGACAGGGGCCGATCGACAAGAGACCCAGTACTTC. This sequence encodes CATGTGADRQETQYF.

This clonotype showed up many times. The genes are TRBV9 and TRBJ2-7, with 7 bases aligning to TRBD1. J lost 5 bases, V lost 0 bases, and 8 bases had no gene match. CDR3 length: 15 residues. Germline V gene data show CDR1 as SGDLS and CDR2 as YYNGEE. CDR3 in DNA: TGTGCCAGCAGCGTAGCCGGACAGGTGATCGACGAGCAGTACTTC. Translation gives CASSVAGQVIDEQYF.

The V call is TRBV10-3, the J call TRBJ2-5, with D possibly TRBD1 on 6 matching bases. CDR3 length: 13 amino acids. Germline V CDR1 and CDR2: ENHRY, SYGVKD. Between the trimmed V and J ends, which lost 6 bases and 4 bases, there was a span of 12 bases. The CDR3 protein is CAISTGTGETQYF. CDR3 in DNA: TGTGCCATCAGCACAGGGACGGGAGAGACCCAGTACTTC.

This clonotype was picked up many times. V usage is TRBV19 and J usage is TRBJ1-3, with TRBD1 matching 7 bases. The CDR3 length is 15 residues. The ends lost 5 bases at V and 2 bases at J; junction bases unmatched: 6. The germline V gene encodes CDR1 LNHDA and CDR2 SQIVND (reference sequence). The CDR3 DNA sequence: TGTGCCAGTAGTTGGACCGGGACAGCTGGAAACACCATATATTTT. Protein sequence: CASSWTGTAGNTIYF.

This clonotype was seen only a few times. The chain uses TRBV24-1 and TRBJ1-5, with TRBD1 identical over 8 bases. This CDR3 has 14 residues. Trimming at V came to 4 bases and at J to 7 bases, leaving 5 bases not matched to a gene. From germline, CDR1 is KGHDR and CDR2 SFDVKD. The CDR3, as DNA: TGTGCCACCAGTGAGGACAGGGTTTACCAGCCCCAGCATTTT. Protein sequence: CATSEDRVYQPQHF.

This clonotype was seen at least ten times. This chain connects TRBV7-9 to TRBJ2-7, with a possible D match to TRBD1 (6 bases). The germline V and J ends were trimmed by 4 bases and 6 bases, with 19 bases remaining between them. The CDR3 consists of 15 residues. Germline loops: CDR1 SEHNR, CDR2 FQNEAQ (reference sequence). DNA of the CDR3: TGTGCCAGCAGCTCAGCAGGGGCTGGTGGGAGCGAGCAGTACTTC. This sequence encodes CASSSAGAGGSEQYF.

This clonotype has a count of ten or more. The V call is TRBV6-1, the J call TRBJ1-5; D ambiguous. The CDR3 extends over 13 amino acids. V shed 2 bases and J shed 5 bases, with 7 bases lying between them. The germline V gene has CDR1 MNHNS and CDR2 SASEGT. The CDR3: CASSESVYQPQHF. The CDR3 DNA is TGTGCCAGCAGTGAATCCGTTTATCAGCCCCAGCATTTT.

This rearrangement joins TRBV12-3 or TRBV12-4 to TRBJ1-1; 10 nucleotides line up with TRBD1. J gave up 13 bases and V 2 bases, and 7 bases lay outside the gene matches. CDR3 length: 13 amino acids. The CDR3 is CASSLLAGQGNFF. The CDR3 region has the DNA TGTGCCAGCAGTTTATTGGCGGGACAGGGGAATTTCTTT.

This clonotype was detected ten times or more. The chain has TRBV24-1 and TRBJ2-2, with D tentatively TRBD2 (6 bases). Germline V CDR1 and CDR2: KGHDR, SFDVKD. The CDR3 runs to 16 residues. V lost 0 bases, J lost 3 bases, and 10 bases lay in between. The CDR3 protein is CATSDLRRDDTGELFF. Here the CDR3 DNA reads TGTGCCACCAGTGATTTGCGGCGGGACGACACCGGGGAGCTGTTTTTT.

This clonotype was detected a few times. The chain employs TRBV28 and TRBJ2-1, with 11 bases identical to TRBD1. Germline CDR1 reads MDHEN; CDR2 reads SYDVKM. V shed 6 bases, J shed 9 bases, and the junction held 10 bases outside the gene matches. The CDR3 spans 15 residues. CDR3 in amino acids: CASSYPGTGGVEQFF. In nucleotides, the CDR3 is TGTGCCAGCAGCTACCCCGGGACAGGGGGTGTTGAGCAGTTCTTC.

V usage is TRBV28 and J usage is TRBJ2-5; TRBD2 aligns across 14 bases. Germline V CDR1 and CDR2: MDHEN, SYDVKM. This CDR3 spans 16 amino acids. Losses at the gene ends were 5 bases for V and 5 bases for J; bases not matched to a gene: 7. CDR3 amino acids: CASSHPWTSGRETQYF. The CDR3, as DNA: TGTGCCAGCAGTCATCCATGGACTAGCGGGAGGGAGACCCAGTACTTC.

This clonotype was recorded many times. CDR3 loop: CASSYQTYSYEQYF. CDR3 bases: TGTGCCAGCAGTTACCAGACCTACTCCTACGAGCAGTACTTC. V and J are TRBV6-2 or TRBV6-3 and TRBJ2-7; D is unresolved. Germline CDR1 MNHEY, CDR2 SVGEGT. The CDR3 consists of 14 residues. Deletions cut 2 bases from V and 0 bases from J, with 8 bases between.

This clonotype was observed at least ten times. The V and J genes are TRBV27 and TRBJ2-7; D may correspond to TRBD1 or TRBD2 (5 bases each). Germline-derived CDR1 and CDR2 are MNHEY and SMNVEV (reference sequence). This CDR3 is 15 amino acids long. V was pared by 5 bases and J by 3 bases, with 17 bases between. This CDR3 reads CASSRSRTGRYEQYF. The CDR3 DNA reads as TGTGCCAGCAGTCGGAGCCGAACGGGACGCTACGAGCAGTACTTC.

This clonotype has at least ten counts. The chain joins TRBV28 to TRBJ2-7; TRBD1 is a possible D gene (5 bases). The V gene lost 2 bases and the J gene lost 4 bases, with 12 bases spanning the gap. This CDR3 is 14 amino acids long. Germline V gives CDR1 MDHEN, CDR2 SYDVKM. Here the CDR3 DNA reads TGTGCCAGCAGTTTAAATTTACAGGTTTACGAGCAGTACTTC. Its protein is CASSLNLQVYEQYF. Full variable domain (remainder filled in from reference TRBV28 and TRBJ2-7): DVKVTQSSRYLVKRTGEKVFLECVQDMDHENMFWYRQDPGLGLRLIYFSYDVKMKEKGDIPEGYSVSREKKERFSLILESASTNQTSMYLCASSLNLQVYEQYFGPGTRLTVT.

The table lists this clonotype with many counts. The chain's CDR3 is CASSPQGIYTDTQYF. The CDR3 DNA reads TGTGCCAGCAGTCCACAGGGAATTTACACAGATACGCAGTATTTT. The genes are TRBV27 and TRBJ2-3; weak D call: TRBD1 (6 bases). CDR1 MNHEY and CDR2 SMNVEV come from the germline V gene (reference sequence). The V and J ends lost 5 bases and 2 bases respectively, with 14 bases between them. The CDR3 contains 15 residues.

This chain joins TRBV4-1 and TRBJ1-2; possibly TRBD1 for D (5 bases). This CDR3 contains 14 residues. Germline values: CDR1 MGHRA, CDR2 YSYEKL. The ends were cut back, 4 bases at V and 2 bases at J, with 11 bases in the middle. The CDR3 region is CASSPRWGNYGYTF. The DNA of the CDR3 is TGCGCCAGCAGCCCCCGCTGGGGCAACTATGGCTACACCTTC.

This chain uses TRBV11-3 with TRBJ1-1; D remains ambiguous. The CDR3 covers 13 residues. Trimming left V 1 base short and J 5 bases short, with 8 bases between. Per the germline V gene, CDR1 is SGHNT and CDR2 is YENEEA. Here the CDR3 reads CASSLAGVTEAFF. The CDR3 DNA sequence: TGTGCCAGCAGCTTAGCCGGGGTAACTGAAGCTTTCTTT.

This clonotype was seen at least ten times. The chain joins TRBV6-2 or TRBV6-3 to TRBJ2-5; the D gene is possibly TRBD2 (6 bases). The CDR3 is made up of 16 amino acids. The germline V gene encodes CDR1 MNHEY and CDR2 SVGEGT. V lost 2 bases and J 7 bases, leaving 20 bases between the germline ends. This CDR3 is CASSYGRSLNFWTQYF. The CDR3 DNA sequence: TGTGCCAGCAGTTACGGGAGGTCACTGAACTTTTGGACCCAGTACTTC.

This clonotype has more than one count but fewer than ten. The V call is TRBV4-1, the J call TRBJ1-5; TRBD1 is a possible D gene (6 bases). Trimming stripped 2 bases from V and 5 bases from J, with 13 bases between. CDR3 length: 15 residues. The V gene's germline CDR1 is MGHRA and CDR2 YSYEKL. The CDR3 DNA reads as TGCGCCAGCAGCCAAACCGGGACACTCCATCAGCCCCAGCATTTT. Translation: CASSQTGTLHQPQHF.